What follows are 9 T cell receptor beta chains derived from one specimen sequenced in a study of blood T cell repertoires in COVID-19. Assay: immunoSEQ multiplex PCR; the TCRdb copy retains only in-frame clones and omits some. The table shows some 200,000 clones, with around 84% occurring only once. What was sequenced was peripheral blood. Receptors originate from a man older than 75 with acute or convalescent COVID-19.

This clone appeared once. The J gene is TRBJ1-3, the V gene TRBV5-6; D is undetermined. Trimming removed 5 bases at V and 1 base at J, with 7 bases between. Germline V gene sequence: CDR1 SGHDT, CDR2 YYEEEE. The CDR3 covers 13 residues. In nucleotides, the CDR3 is TGTGCCAGCAGACGGGGATCTGGAAACACCATATATTTT. Protein product: CASRRGSGNTIYF. Combining the CDR3 with reference TRBV5-6 and TRBJ1-3 gives the whole variable domain DAGVTQSPTHLIKTRGQQVTLRCSPKSGHDTVSWYQQALGQGPQFIFQYYEEEERQRGNFPDRFSGHQFPNYSSELNVNALLLGDSALYLCASRRGSGNTIYFGEGSWLTVV.

Remarks on this clone: One end of the junction is discordant with germline, which a read error may explain. The CDR3 coding sequence is TGTGCCGGCAGCCCGGGAGAGAGCGGGAGTAGTGAGCAGTTCTTC. Its translation is CAGSPGESGSSEQFF. This chain uses TRBV4-2 with TRBJ2-1, with TRBD2 matching over 8 bases. Germline V gene sequence: CDR1 LGHNA, CDR2 YNFKEQ. This CDR3 has 15 amino acids.

Here the CDR3 reads CATGGGQETQYF. In DNA, the CDR3 is TGTGCCACCGGGGGGGGACAAGAGACCCAGTACTTC. The J gene is TRBJ2-5, the V gene TRBV24-1; 7 nucleotides line up with TRBD2. CDR1 and CDR2 from the germline V gene are KGHDR and SFDVKD. The CDR3 covers 12 residues. The junction had 2 bases not matched to a gene; V was cut back by 9 bases and J by 2 bases.

The chain combines TRBV7-3 with TRBJ2-3, with D uncertain. Trimming removed 0 bases at V and 4 bases at J, with 8 bases between. CDR3 length: 14 amino acids. Germline values: CDR1 SGHTA, CDR2 FQGTGA. CDR3 in DNA: TGTGCCAGCAGCTTAACAGGAGCAGCAGATACGCAGTATTTT. Its protein product is CASSLTGAADTQYF. The full variable domain, its missing parts supplied by reference TRBV7-3 and TRBJ2-3, is GAGVSQTPSNKVTEKGKYVELRCDPISGHTALYWYRQSLGQGPEFLIYFQGTGAADDSGLPNDRFFAVRPEGSVSTLKIQRTERGDSAVYLCASSLTGAADTQYFGPGTRLTVL.

The rearrangement links TRBV12-3 or TRBV12-4 to TRBJ2-1; 10 bases line up with TRBD2. With V trimmed by 6 bases and J by 9 bases, 2 bases remained unmatched. This CDR3 has 12 amino acids. CDR3: CASRAGGTEQFF. The CDR3 DNA sequence: TGTGCCAGCAGAGCGGGAGGGACTGAGCAGTTCTTC.

The genes are TRBV19 and TRBJ2-1; no clear D gene. V was cut by 2 bases and J by 5 bases, with 10 bases left in between. The CDR3 covers 14 residues. Germline CDR1 LNHDA, CDR2 SQIVND (reference sequence). CDR3 coding DNA: TGTGCCAGTAGTATAACGCCCCAGAACAATGAGCAGTTCTTC. Its protein is CASSITPQNNEQFF.

The chain couples TRBV30 to TRBJ2-5, with 7 bases aligning to TRBD2. The CDR3 has 11 amino acids. Looked up from germline, CDR1 is GTSNPN and CDR2 is SVGIG (reference sequence). J gave up 9 bases and V 0 bases, and 1 base lay outside the gene matches. The CDR3 coding sequence is TGTGCCTGGAGTGTGGGGGGGGCCCAGTACTTC. Its protein product is CAWSVGGAQYF.

V usage is TRBV18 and J usage is TRBJ2-5; 12 bases match TRBD1. The germline CDR1 and CDR2 sequences are KGHSH and LQKENI. This CDR3 is built from 16 residues. V lost 3 bases and J lost 6; bases outside the gene matches: 8. In nucleotides, the CDR3 is TGTGCCAGCTCACCTAAGTTGGGACAGGGGGCGAAGACCCAGTACTTC. Protein product: CASSPKLGQGAKTQYF.

The chain couples TRBV28 to TRBJ1-4, with D possibly being TRBD1 (5 bases). The germline V gene encodes CDR1 MDHEN and CDR2 SYDVKM. The CDR3 runs to 16 residues. V lost 3 bases, J lost 8 bases, and 19 bases lay in between. CDR3 DNA: TGTGCCAGCAGTTTTTCCCTTGGGGGGGGAGAGGAAAAACTGTTTTTT. The encoded protein is CASSFSLGGGEEKLFF.